Below, 25 T cell receptor beta chains from the same sample are listed, as sequenced in a study of T cell repertoires in cytomegalovirus infection. Their target antigens are unknown. MiXCR, run by TCRdb on the reads, gives a single entry per CDR3 protein. The sample has 450,000 to 600,000 distinct CDR3 sequences, around a third seen once. The source material was cultured PBMCs, sampled from culture after CMV antigen stimulation. Receptors originate from a human donor in good health (CMV status not recorded). Some clones in this sample may be carry-over from other donors' samples.

This clonotype was seen more than once but under ten times. The V call is TRBV4-2, the J call TRBJ2-7; tentative D call: TRBD1 (5 bases). Germline V gene lookup returns CDR1 LGHNA and CDR2 YNFKEQ. Trimming removed 1 base from V and 6 bases from J, with 16 bases in between. There are 15 residues in the CDR3. The CDR3 protein is CASSQVDTKGREQYF. CDR3 bases: TGTGCCAGCAGCCAAGTGGACACAAAAGGGCGCGAGCAGTACTTC.

The CDR3 reads CASSLFLAGGTGELFF. The DNA of the CDR3 is TGTGCCAGCAGCTTGTTTCTAGCGGGAGGCACCGGGGAGCTGTTTTTT. The chain joins TRBV5-6 to TRBJ2-2; 11 nucleotides agree with TRBD2. V lost 1 base and J lost 4; bases outside the gene matches: 3. CDR1 is SGHDT, CDR2 YYEEEE, per germline. The length of the CDR3 is 16 residues.

There are a few counts of this clonotype. V and J are TRBV6-6 and TRBJ2-2, with 13 bases lining up with TRBD2. With V trimmed by 7 bases and J by 9 bases, 14 bases remained unmatched. This CDR3 has 17 residues. Germline loops: CDR1 MNHNY, CDR2 SVGAGI (reference sequence). The CDR3 bases are TGTGCCAGCATCCCGGATGGACTAGCGGGAGATTCTAGGGAGCTGTTTTTT. Encoded protein: CASIPDGLAGDSRELFF.

V gene TRBV4-3 combines with J gene TRBJ2-3, with 9 positions matching TRBD1. After removal of 0 bases from V and 5 bases from J, the junction contained 6 bases not matched to a gene. Germline values: CDR1 LGHNA, CDR2 YSLEER. The CDR3 spans 16 residues. The CDR3: CASSQDRGQGQDTQYF. In DNA, the CDR3 is TGCGCCAGCAGCCAAGATCGCGGACAGGGGCAAGATACGCAGTATTTT.

This rearrangement joins TRBV29-1 to TRBJ2-5; 9 nucleotides line up with TRBD1. This CDR3 spans 13 amino acids. The V gene end was trimmed by 6 bases and the J gene end by 2 bases; junction bases not matched to a gene: 4. The V gene's germline CDR1 is SQVTM and CDR2 ANQGSEA. CDR3 sequence (DNA): TGCAGCGTGGGACAGGGTCCGCAAGAGACCCAGTACTTC. Residues: CSVGQGPQETQYF.

The chain combines TRBV19 with TRBJ2-1; TRBD2 might be the D (6 bases). Germline loops: CDR1 LNHDA, CDR2 SQIVND (reference sequence). V was trimmed by 3 bases and J by 4 bases, leaving 19 bases between them. The CDR3 is 17 amino acids. CDR3 nucleotide sequence: TGTGCCAGTAGTATTAACCTAGCCGGGAGTGGTTACAATGAGCAGTTCTTC. It yields the protein CASSINLAGSGYNEQFF. Combining the CDR3 with reference TRBV19 and TRBJ2-1 gives the whole variable domain DGGITQSPKYLFRKEGQNVTLSCEQNLNHDAMYWYRQDPGQGLRLIYYSQIVNDFQKGDIAEGYSVSREKKESFPLTVTSAQKNPTAFYLCASSINLAGSGYNEQFFGPGTRLTVL.

This clonotype has just a few counts. The chain employs TRBV27 and TRBJ2-2; 11 bases align to TRBD2. This CDR3 is 16 amino acids long. Germline lookup yields CDR1 MNHEY and CDR2 SMNVEV (reference sequence). With 0 bases clipped from V and 6 bases from J, the junction kept 3 bases outside the gene matches. In nucleotides, the CDR3 is TGTGCCAGCAGTTTATCGCTAGCGGGAGGACCCGGGGAGCTGTTTTTT. This codes for CASSLSLAGGPGELFF.

This clonotype was found once. The gene calls are TRBV19 and TRBJ2-5, with 7 bases matching TRBD1. CDR3 length: 17 residues. Germline V gives CDR1 LNHDA, CDR2 SQIVND (reference sequence). V was clipped by 1 base and J by 3 bases; unmatched bases: 11. CDR3: CASSIGPPSGQKETQYF. The CDR3 bases are TGTGCCAGTAGTATAGGGCCCCCTTCGGGACAGAAAGAGACCCAGTACTTC. Looking up the rest from reference TRBV19 and TRBJ2-5 gives the full variable domain: DGGITQSPKYLFRKEGQNVTLSCEQNLNHDAMYWYRQDPGQGLRLIYYSQIVNDFQKGDIAEGYSVSREKKESFPLTVTSAQKNPTAFYLCASSIGPPSGQKETQYFGPGTRLLVL.

Many counts were recorded for this clonotype. This rearrangement joins TRBV7-2 to TRBJ2-5; weak D call: TRBD2 (5 bases). Germline values: CDR1 SGHTA, CDR2 FQGNSA. The CDR3 sequence is 15 residues long. Deletions cut 3 bases from V and 4 bases from J, with 15 bases between. For the CDR3, the DNA is TGTGCCAGCAGCTTTATAAACGGGGAAGGAGAGACCCAGTACTTC. This sequence encodes CASSFINGEGETQYF.

This clonotype occurred once. The V gene is TRBV29-1, the J gene TRBJ2-2, with 7 bases aligning to TRBD1. The V segment lost 7 bases and the J segment 7 bases; nucleotides outside the gene matches: 9. The CDR3 loop spans 13 amino acids. In germline, CDR1 is SQVTM, CDR2 ANQGSEA. Written as DNA, the CDR3 is TGCAGCGGGTGGGACAGTTCAAGCGGGGAGCTGTTTTTT. It translates to CSGWDSSSGELFF.

This clonotype occurred once. V is TRBV6-5 and J is TRBJ1-6, with 9 bases that match TRBD1. The CDR3 covers 15 residues. CDR1 is MNHEY and CDR2 is SVGAGI in the germline V gene. Trimming took 4 bases from V and 5 from J; bases not matched to a gene: 3. The CDR3 nucleotides are TGTGCCAGCAGTTCGGGGACAGGGAATAATTCACCCCTCCACTTT. Translating gives CASSSGTGNNSPLHF.

The table lists this clonotype with many counts. V gene TRBV11-2 combines with J gene TRBJ2-7; TRBD2 agrees at 13 bases. With 4 bases clipped from V and 4 bases from J, the junction kept 13 bases outside the gene matches. The CDR3 has 18 amino acids. CDR1 and CDR2 from the germline V gene are SGHAT and FQNNGV. The CDR3 reads CASSSNTSGRVRGYEQYF. CDR3 nucleotides: TGTGCCAGCAGCTCGAACACTAGCGGGAGGGTGAGAGGTTACGAGCAGTACTTC.

This clonotype was counted only a few times. The chain has TRBV7-2 and TRBJ2-3; D remains unclear. The CDR3 has 11 amino acids. V was trimmed by 7 bases and J by 8 bases, leaving 10 bases between them. Germline CDR1 reads SGHTA; CDR2 reads FQGNSA. This CDR3 reads CASKYAFTQYF. The CDR3 DNA sequence: TGTGCCAGCAAGTATGCGTTTACGCAGTATTTT.

In this sample, this clonotype turned up a few times. A junction end diverges from the germline sequence, so it may reflect a read error. The chain's CDR3 is CASSQGGTDRAGYGYTF. The CDR3 coding sequence is TGTGCCAGCAGCCAAGGCGGGACCGATAGGGCTGGCTATGGCTACACCTTC. V and J are TRBV4-1 and TRBJ1-2, with D tentatively TRBD1 (5 bases). CDR1 is MGHRA and CDR2 is YSYEKL in the germline V gene. The CDR3 extends over 17 amino acids.

The V gene is TRBV29-1, the J gene TRBJ2-7, with D unresolved. Germline V gives CDR1 SQVTM, CDR2 ANQGSEA. Trimming shortened V by 1 base and J by 6 bases, and 13 bases separated the two germline ends. This CDR3 is 13 amino acids long. CDR3 amino acids: CSVEAPGLGEQYF. In DNA form, the CDR3 reads TGCAGCGTTGAAGCCCCAGGTCTAGGCGAGCAGTACTTC.

The rearrangement joins TRBV6-5 to TRBJ1-3; 9 positions match TRBD1. Trimming cost V 0 bases and J 3 bases; bases outside gene matches: 9. CDR1 MNHEY and CDR2 SVGAGI come from the germline V gene. This CDR3 spans 18 amino acids. The CDR3 protein is CASSYSGPGQGFGNTIYF. DNA for the CDR3: TGTGCCAGCAGTTACTCGGGCCCGGGACAGGGATTTGGAAACACCATATATTTT.

The sample holds a few counts of this clonotype. V and J are TRBV5-1 and TRBJ2-1; TRBD2 agrees at 7 bases. Germline V gene sequence: CDR1 SGHRS, CDR2 YFSETQ. The V segment lost 4 bases and the J segment 5 bases; nucleotides outside the gene matches: 12. The CDR3 sequence is 16 residues long. CDR3 in DNA: TGCGCCAGCAGCCCGATAAGCGGGATATCCCACAATGAGCAGTTCTTC. Encoded protein: CASSPISGISHNEQFF.

This clonotype appeared many times. The CDR3 is CASSFAGGADNSPLHF. The CDR3 DNA follows: TGTGCCAGCAGCTTTGCAGGGGGCGCAGATAATTCACCCCTCCACTTT. This chain connects TRBV7-8 to TRBJ1-6, with TRBD1 matching 8 bases. Germline V gene lookup returns CDR1 SGHVS and CDR2 FQNEAQ. The CDR3 length is 16 residues. Trimming removed 3 bases from V and 5 bases from J; junction bases left unmatched: 6.

This clonotype has a count of ten or more. This chain links TRBV7-6 with TRBJ2-1; possibly TRBD2 for D (6 bases). CDR3 size: 13 residues. The germline V gene encodes CDR1 SGHVS and CDR2 FNYEAQ. The V gene lost 1 base and the J gene lost 6 bases, with 7 bases spanning the gap. The chain's CDR3 is CASSLGRVNEQFF. In DNA, the CDR3 is TGTGCCAGCAGCTTAGGGAGGGTCAATGAGCAGTTCTTC.

For this clonotype: A read error may be the cause here, since a much bigger clone is one base away. The chain employs TRBV20-1 and TRBJ2-7, with D possibly TRBD2 on 5 matching bases. V shed 0 bases and J shed 7 bases, with 22 bases lying between them. Germline-derived CDR1 and CDR2 are DFQATT and SNEGSKA (reference sequence). CDR3 size: 16 residues. The CDR3 DNA sequence: TGCAGTGCTAGAGACCAATCCGGACTGGCTGTGTTAGAGCAGTACTTC. It encodes CSARDQSGLAVLEQYF.

V gene TRBV19 combines with J gene TRBJ2-2; 7 bases map to TRBD1. CDR3 length: 15 amino acids. J lost 5 bases, V lost 7 bases, and 10 bases had no gene match. From germline, CDR1 is LNHDA and CDR2 SQIVND (reference sequence). CDR3 DNA sequence: TGTGCCAGTAATTCTAGGACAGGAGAAACCGGGGAGCTGTTTTTT. Translated: CASNSRTGETGELFF.

In this sample, this clonotype turned up a few times. The chain uses TRBV7-2 and TRBJ2-3; D might be TRBD1 (5 bases). Germline V gives CDR1 SGHTA, CDR2 FQGNSA. CDR3 length: 13 residues. With 5 bases removed from V and 6 bases from J, the gap between germline ends came to 12 bases. The CDR3 nucleotides read TGTGCCAGCAGCCCCAAGACAGCCGATACGCAGTATTTT. Residues: CASSPKTADTQYF.

The genes are TRBV4-3 and TRBJ2-1; D remains ambiguous. V lost 1 base and J lost 3, with 10 bases in between. CDR1 LGHNA and CDR2 YSLEER come from the germline V gene. The CDR3 totals 15 residues. In DNA form, the CDR3 reads TGCGCCAGCAGCCAAGTTAACAGAAACTACAATGAGCAGTTCTTC. Its translation: CASSQVNRNYNEQFF.

This chain joins TRBV7-2 and TRBJ2-3, with unresolved D. The CDR3 contains 17 residues. Germline V gene sequence: CDR1 SGHTA, CDR2 FQGNSA. The V gene lost 3 bases and the J gene lost 2 bases, with 18 bases spanning the gap. The CDR3 sequence is CASSLASAGKHTDTQYF. The CDR3 DNA sequence: TGTGCCAGCAGCTTGGCTAGTGCCGGAAAACACACAGATACGCAGTATTTT.

The chain is built from TRBV7-9 and TRBJ2-7; D perhaps matches TRBD1 (6 bases). This CDR3 region has 13 residues. V lost 7 bases and J 6 bases, leaving 16 bases between the germline ends. Germline CDR1 reads SEHNR; CDR2 reads FQNEAQ (reference sequence). The CDR3 reads CASTPGHFFEQYF. The CDR3 DNA reads as TGTGCCAGCACCCCGGGACATTTTTTCGAGCAGTACTTC. The full variable domain, its missing parts supplied by reference TRBV7-9 and TRBJ2-7, is DTGVSQNPRHKITKRGQNVTFRCDPISEHNRLYWYRQTLGQGPEFLTYFQNEAQLEKSRLLSDRFSAERPKGSFSTLEIQRTEQGDSAMYLCASTPGHFFEQYFGPGTRLTVT.